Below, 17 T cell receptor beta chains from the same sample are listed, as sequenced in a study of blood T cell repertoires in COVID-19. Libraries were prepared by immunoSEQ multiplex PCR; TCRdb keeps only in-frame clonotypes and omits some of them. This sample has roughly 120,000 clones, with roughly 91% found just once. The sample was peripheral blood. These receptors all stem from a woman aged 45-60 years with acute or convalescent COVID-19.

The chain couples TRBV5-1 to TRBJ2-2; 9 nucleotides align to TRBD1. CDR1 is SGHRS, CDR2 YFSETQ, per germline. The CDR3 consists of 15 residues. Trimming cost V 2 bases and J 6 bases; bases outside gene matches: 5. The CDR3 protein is CASSLQGAFAGELFF. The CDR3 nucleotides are TGCGCCAGCAGCTTACAGGGGGCTTTCGCCGGGGAGCTGTTTTTT.

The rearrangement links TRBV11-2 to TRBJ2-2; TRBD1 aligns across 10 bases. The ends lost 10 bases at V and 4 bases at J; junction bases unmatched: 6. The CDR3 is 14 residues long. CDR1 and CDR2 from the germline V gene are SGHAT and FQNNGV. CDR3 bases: TGTGCCATCCTCCGGGACAGGGGCACCGGGGAGCTGTTTTTT. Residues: CAILRDRGTGELFF.

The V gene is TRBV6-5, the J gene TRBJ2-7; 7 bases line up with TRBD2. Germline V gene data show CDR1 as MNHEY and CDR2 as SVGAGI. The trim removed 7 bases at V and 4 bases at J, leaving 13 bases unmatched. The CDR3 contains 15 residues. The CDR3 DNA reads TGTGCCAGCACCCGAAGCCCAGGGAGGGGATACGAGCAGTACTTC. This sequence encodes CASTRSPGRGYEQYF.

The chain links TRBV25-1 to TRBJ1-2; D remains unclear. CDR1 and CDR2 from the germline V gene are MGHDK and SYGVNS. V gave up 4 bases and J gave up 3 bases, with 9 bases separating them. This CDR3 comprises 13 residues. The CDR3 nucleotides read TGTGCCAGCAGTGCGCGGTTCGACTATGGCTACACCTTC. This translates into CASSARFDYGYTF.

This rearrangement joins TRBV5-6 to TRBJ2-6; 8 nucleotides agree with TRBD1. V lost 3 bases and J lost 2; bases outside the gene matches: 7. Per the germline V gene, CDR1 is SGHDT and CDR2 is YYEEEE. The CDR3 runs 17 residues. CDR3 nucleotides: TGTGCCAGCAGCTGGACCGCAGGGGGCACTGGGGCCAACGTCCTGACTTTC. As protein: CASSWTAGGTGANVLTF.

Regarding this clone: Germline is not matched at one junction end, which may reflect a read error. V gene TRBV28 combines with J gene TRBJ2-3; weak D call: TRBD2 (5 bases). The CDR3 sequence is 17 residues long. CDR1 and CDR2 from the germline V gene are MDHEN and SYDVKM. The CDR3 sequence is CASSLYIEVPSTDTHYF. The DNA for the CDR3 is TGTGCCAGCAGTTTATATATAGAGGTCCCTAGCACAGATACGCATTATTTT.

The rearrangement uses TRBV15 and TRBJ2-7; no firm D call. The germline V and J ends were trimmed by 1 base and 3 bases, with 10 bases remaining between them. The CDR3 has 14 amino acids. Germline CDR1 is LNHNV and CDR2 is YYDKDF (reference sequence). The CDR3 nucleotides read TGTGCCACCAGCAGAGGGGCGAACCTCTACGAGCAGTACTTC. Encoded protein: CATSRGANLYEQYF.

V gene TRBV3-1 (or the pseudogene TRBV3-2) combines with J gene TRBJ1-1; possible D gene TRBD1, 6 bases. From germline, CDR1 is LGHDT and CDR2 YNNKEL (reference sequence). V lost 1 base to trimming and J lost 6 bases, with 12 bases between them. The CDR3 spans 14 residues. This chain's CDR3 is CASSQVQGASEAFF. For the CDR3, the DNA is TGTGCCAGCAGCCAAGTACAGGGTGCGTCTGAAGCTTTCTTT.

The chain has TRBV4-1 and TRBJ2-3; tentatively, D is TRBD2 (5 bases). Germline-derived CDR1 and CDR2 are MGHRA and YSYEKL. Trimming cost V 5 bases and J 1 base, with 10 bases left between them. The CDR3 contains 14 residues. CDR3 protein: CASSVSDRTDTQYF. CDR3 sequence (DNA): TGCGCCAGCAGCGTTAGCGACCGCACAGATACGCAGTATTTT.

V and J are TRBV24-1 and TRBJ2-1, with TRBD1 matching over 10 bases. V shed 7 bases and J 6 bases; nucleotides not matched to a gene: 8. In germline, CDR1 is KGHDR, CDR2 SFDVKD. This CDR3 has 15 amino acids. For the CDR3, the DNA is TGTGCCACCAGCGGACAGGGGGTTATCTCCAATGAGCAGTTCTTC. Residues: CATSGQGVISNEQFF.

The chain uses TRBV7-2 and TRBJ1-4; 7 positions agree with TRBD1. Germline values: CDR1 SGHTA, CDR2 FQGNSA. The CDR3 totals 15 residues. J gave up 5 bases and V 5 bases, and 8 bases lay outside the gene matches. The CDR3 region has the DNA TGTGCCAGCAGCATCCTCGGGACAGCCAATGAAAAACTGTTTTTT. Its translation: CASSILGTANEKLFF.

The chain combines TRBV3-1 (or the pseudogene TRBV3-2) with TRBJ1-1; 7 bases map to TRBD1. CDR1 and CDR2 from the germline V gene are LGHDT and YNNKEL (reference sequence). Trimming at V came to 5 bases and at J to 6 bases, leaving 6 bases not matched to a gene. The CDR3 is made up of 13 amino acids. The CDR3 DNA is TGTGCCAGCAGCTCCCGACAGGGTCCTGAAGCTTTCTTT. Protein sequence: CASSSRQGPEAFF.

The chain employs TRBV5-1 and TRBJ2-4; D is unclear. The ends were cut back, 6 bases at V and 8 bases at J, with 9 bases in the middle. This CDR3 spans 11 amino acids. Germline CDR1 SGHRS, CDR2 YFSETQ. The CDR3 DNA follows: TGCGCCAGCAAGGAGTACGACATTCAGTACTTC. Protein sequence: CASKEYDIQYF.

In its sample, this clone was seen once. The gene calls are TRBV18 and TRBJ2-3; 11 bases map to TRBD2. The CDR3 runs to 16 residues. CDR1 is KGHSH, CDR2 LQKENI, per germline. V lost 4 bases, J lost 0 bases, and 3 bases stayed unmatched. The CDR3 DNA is TGTGCCAGCTCACAGACTAGCGGGGTTAGCACAGATACGCAGTATTTT. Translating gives CASSQTSGVSTDTQYF.

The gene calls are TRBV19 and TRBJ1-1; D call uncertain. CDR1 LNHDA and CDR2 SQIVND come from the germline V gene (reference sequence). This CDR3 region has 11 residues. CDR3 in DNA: TGTGCAACCGAGGGCCGGGCTGAAGCTTTCTTT. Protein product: CATEGRAEAFF.

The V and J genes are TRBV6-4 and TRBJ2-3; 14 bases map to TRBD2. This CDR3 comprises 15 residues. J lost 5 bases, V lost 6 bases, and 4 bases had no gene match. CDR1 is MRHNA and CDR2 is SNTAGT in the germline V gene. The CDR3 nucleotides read TGTGCCAGCAGCCCGACTAGCGGGAGGGGAGATACGCAGTATTTT. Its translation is CASSPTSGRGDTQYF.

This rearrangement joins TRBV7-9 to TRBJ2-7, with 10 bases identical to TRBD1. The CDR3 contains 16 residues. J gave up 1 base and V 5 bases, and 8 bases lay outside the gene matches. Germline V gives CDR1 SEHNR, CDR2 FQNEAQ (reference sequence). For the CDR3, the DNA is TGTGCCAGCAGCACGCCCCCGGGACAGGGGTCCTACGAGCAGTACTTC. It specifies CASSTPPGQGSYEQYF.